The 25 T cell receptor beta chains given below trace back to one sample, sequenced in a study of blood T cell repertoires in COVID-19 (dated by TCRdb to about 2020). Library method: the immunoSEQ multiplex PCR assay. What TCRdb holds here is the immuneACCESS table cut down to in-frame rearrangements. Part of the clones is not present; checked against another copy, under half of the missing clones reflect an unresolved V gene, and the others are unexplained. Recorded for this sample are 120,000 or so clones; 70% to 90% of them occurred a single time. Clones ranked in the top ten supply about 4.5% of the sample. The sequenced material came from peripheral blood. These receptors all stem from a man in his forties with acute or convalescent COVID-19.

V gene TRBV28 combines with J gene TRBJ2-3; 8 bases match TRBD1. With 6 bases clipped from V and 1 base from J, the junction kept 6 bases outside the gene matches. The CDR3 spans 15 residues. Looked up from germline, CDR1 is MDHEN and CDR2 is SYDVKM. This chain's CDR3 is CASRDGQGGTDTQYF. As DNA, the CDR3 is TGTGCCAGCAGGGACGGACAGGGAGGCACAGATACGCAGTATTTT.

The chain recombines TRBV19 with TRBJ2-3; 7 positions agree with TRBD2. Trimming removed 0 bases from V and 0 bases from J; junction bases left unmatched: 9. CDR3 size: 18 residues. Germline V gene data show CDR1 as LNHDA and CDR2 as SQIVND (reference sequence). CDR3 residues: CASSIDPGLRSSTDTQYF. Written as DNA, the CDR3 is TGTGCCAGTAGTATAGATCCGGGACTACGGTCCAGCACAGATACGCAGTATTTT.

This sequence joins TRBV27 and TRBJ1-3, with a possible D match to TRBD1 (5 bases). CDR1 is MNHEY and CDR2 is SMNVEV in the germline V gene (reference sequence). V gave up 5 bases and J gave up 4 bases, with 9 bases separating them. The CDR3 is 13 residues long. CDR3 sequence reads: CASSIRQGNTIYF. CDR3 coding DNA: TGTGCCAGCAGTATTCGACAGGGAAACACCATATATTTT.

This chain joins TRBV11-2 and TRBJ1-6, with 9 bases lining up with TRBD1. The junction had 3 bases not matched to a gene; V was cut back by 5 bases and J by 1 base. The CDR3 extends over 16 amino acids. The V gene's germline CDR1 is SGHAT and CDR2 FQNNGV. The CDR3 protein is CASSRTGDSYNSPLHF. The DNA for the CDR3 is TGTGCCAGCAGCAGGACAGGGGATTCCTATAATTCACCCCTCCACTTT.

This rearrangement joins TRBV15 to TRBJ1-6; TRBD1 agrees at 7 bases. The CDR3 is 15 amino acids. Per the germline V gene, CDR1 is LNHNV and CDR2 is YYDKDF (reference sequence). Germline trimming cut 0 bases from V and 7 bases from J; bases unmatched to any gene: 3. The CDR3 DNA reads TGTGCCACCAGCAGAGAGGCAGGGGGGAATTCACCCCTCCACTTT. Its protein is CATSREAGGNSPLHF.

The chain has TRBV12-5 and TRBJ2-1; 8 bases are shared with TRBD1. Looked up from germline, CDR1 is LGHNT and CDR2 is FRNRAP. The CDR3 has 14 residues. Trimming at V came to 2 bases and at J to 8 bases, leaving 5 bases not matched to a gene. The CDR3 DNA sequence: TGTGCTAGTGGTTTGTCCAGGGGGCGCGATGAGCAGTTCTTC. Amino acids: CASGLSRGRDEQFF.

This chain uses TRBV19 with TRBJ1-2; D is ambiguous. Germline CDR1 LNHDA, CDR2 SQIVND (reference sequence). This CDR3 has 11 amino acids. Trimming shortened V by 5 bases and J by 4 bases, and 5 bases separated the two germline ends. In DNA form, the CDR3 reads TGTGCCAGTAGTGAGGTCTATGGCTACACCTTC. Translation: CASSEVYGYTF.

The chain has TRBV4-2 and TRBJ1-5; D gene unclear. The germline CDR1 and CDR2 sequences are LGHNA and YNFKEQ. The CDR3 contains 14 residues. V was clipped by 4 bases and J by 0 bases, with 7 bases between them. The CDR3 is CASSPSLSNQPQHF. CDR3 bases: TGTGCCAGCAGCCCATCACTTAGCAATCAGCCCCAGCATTTT.

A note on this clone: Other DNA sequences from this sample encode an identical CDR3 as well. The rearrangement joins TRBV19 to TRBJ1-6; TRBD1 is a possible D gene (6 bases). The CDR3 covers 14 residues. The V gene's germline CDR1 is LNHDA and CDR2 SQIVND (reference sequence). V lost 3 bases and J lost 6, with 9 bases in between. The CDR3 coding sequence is TGTGCCAGTAGTATCAGGGGTTCTAATTCACCCCTCCACTTT. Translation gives CASSIRGSNSPLHF.

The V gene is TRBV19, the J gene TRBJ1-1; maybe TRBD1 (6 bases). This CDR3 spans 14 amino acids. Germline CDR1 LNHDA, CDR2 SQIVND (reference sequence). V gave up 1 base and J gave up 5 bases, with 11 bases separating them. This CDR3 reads CASSIGTVSTEAFF. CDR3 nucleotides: TGTGCCAGTAGTATAGGGACAGTATCAACTGAAGCTTTCTTT. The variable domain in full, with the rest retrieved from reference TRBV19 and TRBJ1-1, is DGGITQSPKYLFRKEGQNVTLSCEQNLNHDAMYWYRQDPGQGLRLIYYSQIVNDFQKGDIAEGYSVSREKKESFPLTVTSAQKNPTAFYLCASSIGTVSTEAFFGQGTRLTVV.

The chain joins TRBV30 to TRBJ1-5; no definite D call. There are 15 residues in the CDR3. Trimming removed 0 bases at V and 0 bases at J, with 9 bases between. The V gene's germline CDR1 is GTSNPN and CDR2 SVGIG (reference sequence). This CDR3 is CAWSVWQDSNQPQHF. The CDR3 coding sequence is TGTGCCTGGAGTGTGTGGCAAGATAGCAATCAGCCCCAGCATTTT. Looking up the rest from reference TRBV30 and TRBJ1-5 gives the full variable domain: SQTIHQWPATLVQPVGSPLSLECTVEGTSNPNLYWYRQAAGRGLQLLFYSVGIGQISSEVPQNLSASRPQDRQFILSSKKLLLSDSGFYLCAWSVWQDSNQPQHFGDGTRLSIL.

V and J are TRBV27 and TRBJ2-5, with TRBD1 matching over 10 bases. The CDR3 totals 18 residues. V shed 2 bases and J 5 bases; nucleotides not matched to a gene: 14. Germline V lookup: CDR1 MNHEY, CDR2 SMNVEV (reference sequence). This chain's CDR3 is CASSLTPFSGTGVETQYF. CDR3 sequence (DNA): TGTGCCAGCAGTTTAACTCCTTTTTCCGGGACAGGGGTCGAGACCCAGTACTTC.

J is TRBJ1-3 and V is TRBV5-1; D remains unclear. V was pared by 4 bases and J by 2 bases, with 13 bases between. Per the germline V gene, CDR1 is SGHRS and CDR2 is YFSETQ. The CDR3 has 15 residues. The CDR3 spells CASSPEGGTGNTIYF. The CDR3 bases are TGCGCCAGCAGCCCGGAGGGAGGGACTGGAAACACCATATATTTT.

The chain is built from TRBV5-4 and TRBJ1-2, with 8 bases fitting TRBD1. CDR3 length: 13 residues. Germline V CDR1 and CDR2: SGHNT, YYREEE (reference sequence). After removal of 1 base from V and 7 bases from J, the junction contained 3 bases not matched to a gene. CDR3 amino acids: CASSLQGASGYTF. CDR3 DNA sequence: TGTGCCAGCAGCTTGCAGGGGGCCAGTGGCTACACCTTC.

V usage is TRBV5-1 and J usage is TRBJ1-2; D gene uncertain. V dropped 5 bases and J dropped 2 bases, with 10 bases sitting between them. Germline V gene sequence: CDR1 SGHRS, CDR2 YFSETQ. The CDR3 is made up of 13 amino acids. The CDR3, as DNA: TGCGCCAGCAGGGGCAGTATAAACTATGGCTACACCTTC. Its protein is CASRGSINYGYTF.

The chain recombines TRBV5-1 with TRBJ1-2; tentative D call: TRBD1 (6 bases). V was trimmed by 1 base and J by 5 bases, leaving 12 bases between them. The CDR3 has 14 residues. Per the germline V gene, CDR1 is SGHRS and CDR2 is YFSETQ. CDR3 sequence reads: CASSLRTDPYGYTF. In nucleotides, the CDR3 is TGCGCCAGCAGCTTGAGGACAGATCCTTATGGCTACACCTTC.

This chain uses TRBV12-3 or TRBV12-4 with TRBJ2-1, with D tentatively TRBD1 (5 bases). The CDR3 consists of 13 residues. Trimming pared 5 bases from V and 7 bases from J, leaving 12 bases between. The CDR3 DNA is TGTGCCAGCAGTGCCTCAGGGTGGAATGAGCAGTTCTTC. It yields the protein CASSASGWNEQFF.

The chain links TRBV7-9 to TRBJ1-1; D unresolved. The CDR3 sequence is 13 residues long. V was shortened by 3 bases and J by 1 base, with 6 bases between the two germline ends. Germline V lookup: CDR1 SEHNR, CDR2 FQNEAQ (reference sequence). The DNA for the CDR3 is TGTGCCAGCAGCTTGTGGCAGAACACTGAAGCTTTCTTT. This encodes CASSLWQNTEAFF.

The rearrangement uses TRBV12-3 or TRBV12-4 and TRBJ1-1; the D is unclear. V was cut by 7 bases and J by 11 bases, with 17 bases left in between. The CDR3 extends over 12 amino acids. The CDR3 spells CASKNSGPLAFF. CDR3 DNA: TGTGCCAGCAAGAACTCTGGGCCTCTGGCTTTCTTT.

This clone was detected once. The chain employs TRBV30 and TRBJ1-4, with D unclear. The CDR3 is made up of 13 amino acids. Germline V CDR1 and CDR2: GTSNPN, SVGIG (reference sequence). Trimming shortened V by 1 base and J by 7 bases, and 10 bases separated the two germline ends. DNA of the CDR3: TGTGCCTGGAGTGGCGCTTACGGTGAAAAACTGTTTTTT. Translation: CAWSGAYGEKLFF. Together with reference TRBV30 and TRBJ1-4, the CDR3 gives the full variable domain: SQTIHQWPATLVQPVGSPLSLECTVEGTSNPNLYWYRQAAGRGLQLLFYSVGIGQISSEVPQNLSASRPQDRQFILSSKKLLLSDSGFYLCAWSGAYGEKLFFGSGTQLSVL.

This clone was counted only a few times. In nucleotides, the CDR3 is TGTGCCAGCAGCCAATCCGCCTACGAGCAGTACTTC. Translation gives CASSQSAYEQYF. The chain carries TRBV3-1 (or the pseudogene TRBV3-2) and TRBJ2-7; D call uncertain. Germline assignment: CDR1 LGHDT and CDR2 YNNKEL (reference sequence). V was trimmed by 2 bases and J by 2 bases, leaving 4 bases between them. CDR3 size: 12 residues.

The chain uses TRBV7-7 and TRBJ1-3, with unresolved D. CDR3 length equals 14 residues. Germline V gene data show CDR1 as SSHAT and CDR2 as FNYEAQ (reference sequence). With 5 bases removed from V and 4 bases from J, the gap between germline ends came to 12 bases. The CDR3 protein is CASSPNPQGNTIYF. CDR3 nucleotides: TGTGCCAGCAGCCCTAATCCACAGGGAAACACCATATATTTT.

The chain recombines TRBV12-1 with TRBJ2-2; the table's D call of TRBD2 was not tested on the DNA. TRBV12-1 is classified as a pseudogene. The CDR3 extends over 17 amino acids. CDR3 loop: CASTELDSSGYTGELFF. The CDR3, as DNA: TGTGCCAGCACCGAACTGGACTCTAGCGGGTACACCGGGGAGCTGTTTTTT.

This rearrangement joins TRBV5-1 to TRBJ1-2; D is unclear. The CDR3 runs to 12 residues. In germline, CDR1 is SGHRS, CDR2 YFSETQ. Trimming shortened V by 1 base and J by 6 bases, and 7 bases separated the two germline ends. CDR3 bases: TGCGCCAGCAGCTTGCGGGGAGATGGCTACACCTTC. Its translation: CASSLRGDGYTF.

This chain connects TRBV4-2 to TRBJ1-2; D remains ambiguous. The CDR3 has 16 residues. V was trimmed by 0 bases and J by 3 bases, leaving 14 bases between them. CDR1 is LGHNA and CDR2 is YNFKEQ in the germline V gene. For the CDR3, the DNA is TGTGCCAGCAGCCAAGATCGTCTAGGCGAGGACTATGGCTACACCTTC. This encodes CASSQDRLGEDYGYTF.